The source of this T cell receptor beta chain is a study of cytomegalovirus exposure and HLA in healthy donors. Study-wide points: A missense variant in DCLRE1C was later tied to TCR beta V- and J-gene trimming. Because they were indistinguishable, some V segments, including TRBV6-2 and TRBV6-3, were excluded.

Concerning this clone: Its antigen is as yet unknown.

The PCR employed 60 Vbeta primers together with 13 Jbeta primers. Some clones are missing from TCRdb's copy, which holds only in-frame ones; the method was immunoSEQ multiplex PCR. The table lists some 84,000 clones, around three fifths of them singletons. V was trimmed by 1 base and J by 5 bases, leaving 11 bases between them. The germline V gene encodes CDR1 SGHTA and CDR2 FQGNSA. The CDR3 totals 15 residues. Source material: PBMCs. The chain uses TRBV7-2 and TRBJ2-2, with D possibly TRBD2 on 6 matching bases. This TCR was recovered from a woman in her thirties or forties in good health and CMV-seropositive. The CDR3 DNA follows: TGTGCCAGCAGCTTAGGGGGAGGAACGACCGGGGAGCTGTTTTTT. Residues: CASSLGGGTTGELFF. Full variable domain (remainder filled in from reference TRBV7-2 and TRBJ2-2): GAGVSQSPSNKVTEKGKDVELRCDPISGHTALYWYRQSLGQGLEFLIYFQGNSAPDKSGLPSDRFSAERTGGSVSTLTIQRTQQEDSAVYLCASSLGGGTTGELFFGEGSRLTVL.